This TCR beta chain was identified during a study of blood T cell repertoires in COVID-19. About the study: Researchers got acute and convalescent COVID-19 samples from the United States, Italy and Spain.

The germline CDR1 and CDR2 sequences are GTSNPN and SVGIG (reference sequence). V lost 5 bases, J lost 5 bases, and 6 bases lay in between. This CDR3 has 10 amino acids. This study enrolled people aged about 18 to 100 from about two dozen US geographic areas. Per the authors' pipeline: By means of reference gene primer amplification, nucleated cell counts were estimated. The data were produced by immunoSEQ multiplex PCR, yet TCRdb's version contains in-frame clones alone and is incomplete. V, J and clone size derive from that table, while D and trimming were established from the DNA sequence. The repertoire holds about 220,000 clones, 80% to 90% seen once, with under 3.5% in the top ten.

This TCR came from a woman between 18 and 30 years old in a cohort exposed to, infected with or recovered from COVID-19 (not recorded which). Material for sequencing was PBMCs or T cells enriched from blood (not recorded which). This chain uses TRBV30 with TRBJ2-5; D is possibly TRBD2 (6 bases). CDR3 region: CAWRGETQYF. In nucleotides, the CDR3 is TGTGCCTGGCGGGGGGAGACCCAGTACTTC.